The 6 T cell receptor beta chains listed next were all sequenced from one sample in a study of naive and memory T cell subsets (dated by TCRdb to the late 2010s). What the authors observed across the whole study: Naive repertoires, especially CD8, contained a few larger clonotypes, possibly memory cells re-expressing CD45RA.

Preparation of the library involved UMI-ligation and nested PCR. For sequencing, an Illumina MiSeq was employed. The beta constant-region primer was an equimolar mix of two oligonucleotides covering both TRBC1 and TRBC2. Four rounds of PCR, combining the SP2 primer with nested alpha and beta constant-region primers, were used to amplify the ligated cDNA. Through fastp at Q25 and MiXCR, TCRdb rebuilt clones from the public reads, retaining in-frame beta chains. Entries that share a CDR3 protein sequence are merged under the most common genes and DNA. For this sample there are some 82,000 distinct CDR3 sequences; roughly 10% appear just once. 0.13% of the sample comes from the top ten. No antigen has been identified for these receptors. The specimen sequenced was naive CD4+ T cells from blood. Taken with the paper, the label for cell subset or site translates to: naive T cells, CD45RA high CD27+. Receptors were obtained from a human donor in good health.

The rearrangement joins TRBV18 to TRBJ1-1; unclear D gene. Germline CDR1 and CDR2: KGHSH and LQKENI. The CDR3 contains 16 residues. Trimming removed 0 bases from V and 0 bases from J, with 11 bases in between. The CDR3 DNA sequence: TGTGCCAGCTCACCACCTTTGAGTTACATGAACACTGAAGCTTTCTTT. This sequence encodes CASSPPLSYMNTEAFF.

This rearrangement joins TRBV24-1 to TRBJ2-2; 7 bases are shared with TRBD1. Germline assignment: CDR1 KGHDR and CDR2 SFDVKD. V shed 0 bases and J 6 bases; nucleotides not matched to a gene: 3. This CDR3 has 15 residues. CDR3 in amino acids: CATSDLDRDPGELFF. The CDR3 nucleotides read TGTGCCACCAGTGATTTGGACAGGGATCCCGGGGAGCTGTTTTTT.

This clonotype was found many times. The chain combines TRBV6-2 or TRBV6-3 with TRBJ2-3; possibly TRBD2 for D (6 bases). Per the germline V gene, CDR1 is MNHEY and CDR2 is SVGEGT. The CDR3 consists of 11 residues. Trimming shortened V by 7 bases and J by 8 bases, and 10 bases separated the two germline ends. The CDR3 DNA sequence: TGTGCCAGCAACCACGGGAGTACGCAGTATTTT. Protein: CASNHGSTQYF.

This clonotype was seen only a few times. The chain links TRBV13 to TRBJ2-7; 7 nucleotides agree with TRBD1. Germline V lookup: CDR1 PRHDT, CDR2 FYEKMQ (reference sequence). The CDR3 has 15 residues. V gave up 5 bases and J gave up 5 bases; unmatched junction bases: 12. The CDR3 is CASSRAYTGADEQYF. CDR3 DNA: TGTGCCAGCAGCCGGGCCTATACAGGGGCGGACGAGCAGTACTTC.

A word on this clonotype: A read error is possible here, since a much larger clone lies one base away. This rearrangement joins TRBV11-2 to TRBJ2-7; D is perhaps TRBD1 or TRBD2 (5 bases each). The germline gives CDR1 SGHAT, CDR2 FQNNGV. The CDR3 is made up of 15 amino acids. CDR3 DNA: TGTTCCAGCGCACATGAGGGGACGAGGAACTTGGAGCAGTACTTC. Translating gives CSSAHEGTRNLEQYF.

This clonotype was seen a few times. The CDR3 coding sequence is TGCGCCAGCAGCTTGGGTCGGGACTCGAATAATGAGCAGTTCTTC. Translation: CASSLGRDSNNEQFF. The V gene is TRBV5-1, the J gene TRBJ2-1, with D tentatively TRBD2 (6 bases). Deletions cut 0 bases from V and 7 bases from J, with 14 bases between. The CDR3 runs to 15 residues. The V gene's germline CDR1 is SGHRS and CDR2 YFSETQ. Complete variable domain (other parts from reference TRBV5-1 and TRBJ2-1): KAGVTQTPRYLIKTRGQQVTLSCSPISGHRSVSWYQQTPGQGLQFLFEYFSETQRNKGNFPGRFSGRQFSNSRSEMNVSTLELGDSALYLCASSLGRDSNNEQFFGPGTRLTVL.